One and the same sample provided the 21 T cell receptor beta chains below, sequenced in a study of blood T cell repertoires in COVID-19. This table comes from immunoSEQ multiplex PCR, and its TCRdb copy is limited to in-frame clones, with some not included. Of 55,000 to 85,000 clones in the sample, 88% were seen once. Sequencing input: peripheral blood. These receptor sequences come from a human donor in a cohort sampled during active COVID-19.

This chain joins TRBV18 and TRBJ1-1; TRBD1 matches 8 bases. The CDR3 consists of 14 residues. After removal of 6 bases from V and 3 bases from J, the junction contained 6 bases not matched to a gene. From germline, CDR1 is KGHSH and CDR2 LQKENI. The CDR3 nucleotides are TGTGCCAGCTCTCCAAACAGGGGGGACACTGAAGCTTTCTTT. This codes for CASSPNRGDTEAFF.

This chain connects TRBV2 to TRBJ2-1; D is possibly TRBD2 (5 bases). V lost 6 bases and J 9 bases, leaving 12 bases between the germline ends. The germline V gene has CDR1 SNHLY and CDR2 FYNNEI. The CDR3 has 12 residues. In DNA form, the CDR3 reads TGTGCCAGCAGCCGCGGACTGCCTGAGCAGTTCTTC. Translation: CASSRGLPEQFF.

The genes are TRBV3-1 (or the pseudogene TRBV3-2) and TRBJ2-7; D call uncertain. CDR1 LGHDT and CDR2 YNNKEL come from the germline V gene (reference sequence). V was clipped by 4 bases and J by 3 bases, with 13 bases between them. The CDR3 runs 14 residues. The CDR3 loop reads CASSRHILNYEQYF. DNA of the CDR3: TGTGCCAGCAGCCGACACATCTTAAACTACGAGCAGTACTTC.

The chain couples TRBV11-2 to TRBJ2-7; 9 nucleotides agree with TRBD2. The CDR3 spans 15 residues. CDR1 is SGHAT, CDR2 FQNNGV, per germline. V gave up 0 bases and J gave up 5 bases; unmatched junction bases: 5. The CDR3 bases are TGTGCCAGCAGCTTAGATATAGCGGGAGCGCACGAGCAGTACTTC. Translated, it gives CASSLDIAGAHEQYF.

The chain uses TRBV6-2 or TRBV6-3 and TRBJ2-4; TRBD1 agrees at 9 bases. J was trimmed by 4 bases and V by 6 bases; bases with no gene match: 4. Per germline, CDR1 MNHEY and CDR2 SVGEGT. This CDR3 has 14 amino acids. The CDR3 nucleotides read TGTGCCAGCAGCCCGGACAGGGGAAAAAACATTCAGTACTTC. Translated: CASSPDRGKNIQYF.

CDR3 bases: TGTGCCAGCAGCAGCGGGGAATTCTACGAGCAGTACTTC. It encodes CASSSGEFYEQYF. The gene calls are TRBV6-5 and TRBJ2-7; 7 bases align to TRBD2. The V segment lost 6 bases and the J segment 3 bases; nucleotides outside the gene matches: 5. CDR1 is MNHEY, CDR2 SVGAGI, per germline. The CDR3 runs 13 residues.

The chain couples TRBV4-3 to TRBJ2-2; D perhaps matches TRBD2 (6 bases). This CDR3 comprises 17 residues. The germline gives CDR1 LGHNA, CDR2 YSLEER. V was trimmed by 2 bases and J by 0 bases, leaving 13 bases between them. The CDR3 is CASSQPPGGTNTGELFF. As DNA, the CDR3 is TGCGCCAGCAGCCAACCCCCCGGAGGGACGAACACCGGGGAGCTGTTTTTT.

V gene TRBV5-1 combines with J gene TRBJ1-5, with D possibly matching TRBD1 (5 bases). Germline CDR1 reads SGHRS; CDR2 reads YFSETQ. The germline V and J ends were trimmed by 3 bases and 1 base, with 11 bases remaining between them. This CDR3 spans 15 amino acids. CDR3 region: CASSWGEDSNQPQHF. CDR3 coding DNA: TGCGCCAGCAGCTGGGGGGAGGACAGCAATCAGCCCCAGCATTTT.

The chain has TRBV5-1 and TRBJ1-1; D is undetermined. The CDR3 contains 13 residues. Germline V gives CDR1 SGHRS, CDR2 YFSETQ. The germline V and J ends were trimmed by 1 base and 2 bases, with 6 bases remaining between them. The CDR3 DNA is TGCGCCAGCAGCTTGACTTTTAACACTGAAGCTTTCTTT. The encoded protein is CASSLTFNTEAFF.

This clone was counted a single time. The chain's CDR3 is CAIRDREGEKLFF. CDR3 nucleotides: TGTGCCATTAGGGACCGGGAGGGCGAAAAACTGTTTTTT. The chain combines TRBV10-3 with TRBJ1-4, with D perhaps TRBD1 (5 bases). CDR3 size: 13 residues. V lost 9 bases, J lost 8 bases, and 16 bases lay in between. The germline gives CDR1 ENHRY, CDR2 SYGVKD.

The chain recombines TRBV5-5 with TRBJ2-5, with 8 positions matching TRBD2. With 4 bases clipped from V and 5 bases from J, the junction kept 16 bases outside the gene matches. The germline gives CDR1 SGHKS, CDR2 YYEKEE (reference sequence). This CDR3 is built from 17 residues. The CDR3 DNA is TGTGCCAGCAGCCCCCGGAGTCTGCTAGCGGGTTGGGAGACCCAGTACTTC. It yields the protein CASSPRSLLAGWETQYF.

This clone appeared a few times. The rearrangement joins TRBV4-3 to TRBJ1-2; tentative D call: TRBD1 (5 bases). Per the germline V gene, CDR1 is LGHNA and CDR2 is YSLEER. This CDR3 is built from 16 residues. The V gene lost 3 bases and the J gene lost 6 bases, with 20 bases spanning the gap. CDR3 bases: TGCGCCAGCAGCCAGGGTGGACACCCGAAAGGGGATGGCTACACCTTC. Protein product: CASSQGGHPKGDGYTF.

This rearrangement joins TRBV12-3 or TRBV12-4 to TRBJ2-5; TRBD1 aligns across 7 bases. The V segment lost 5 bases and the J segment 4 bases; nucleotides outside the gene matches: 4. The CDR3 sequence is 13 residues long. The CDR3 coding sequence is TGTGCCAGCAGTACCCGGGACAGAGAGACCCAGTACTTC. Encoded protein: CASSTRDRETQYF.

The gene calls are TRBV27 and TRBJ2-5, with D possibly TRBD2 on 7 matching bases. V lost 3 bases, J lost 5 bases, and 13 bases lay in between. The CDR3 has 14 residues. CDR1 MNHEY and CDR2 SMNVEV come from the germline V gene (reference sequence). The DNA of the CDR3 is TGTGCCAGCAGTTTGAGGGGGGGTTCCGAGACCCAGTACTTC. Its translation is CASSLRGGSETQYF.

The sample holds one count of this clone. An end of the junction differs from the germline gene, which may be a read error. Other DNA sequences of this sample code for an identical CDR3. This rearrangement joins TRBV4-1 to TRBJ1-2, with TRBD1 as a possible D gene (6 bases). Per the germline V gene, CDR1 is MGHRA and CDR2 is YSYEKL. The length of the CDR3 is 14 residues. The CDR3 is CASSHEDRNYGYTF. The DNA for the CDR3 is TGCGCCAGCAGCCACGAAGACAGGAACTATGGCTACACTTTC.

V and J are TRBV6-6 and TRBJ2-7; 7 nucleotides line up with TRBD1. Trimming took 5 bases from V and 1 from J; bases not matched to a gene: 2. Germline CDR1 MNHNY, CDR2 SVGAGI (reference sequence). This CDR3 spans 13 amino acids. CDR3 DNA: TGTGCCAGCAGTCAGACAGGGTCCTACGAGCAGTACTTC. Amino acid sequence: CASSQTGSYEQYF.

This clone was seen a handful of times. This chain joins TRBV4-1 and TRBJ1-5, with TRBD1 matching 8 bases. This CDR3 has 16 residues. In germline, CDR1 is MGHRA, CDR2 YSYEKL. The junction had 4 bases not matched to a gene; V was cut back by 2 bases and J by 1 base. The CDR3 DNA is TGCGCCAGCAGCCAAACCGACAGGGGCAGCAATCAGCCCCAGCATTTT. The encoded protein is CASSQTDRGSNQPQHF.

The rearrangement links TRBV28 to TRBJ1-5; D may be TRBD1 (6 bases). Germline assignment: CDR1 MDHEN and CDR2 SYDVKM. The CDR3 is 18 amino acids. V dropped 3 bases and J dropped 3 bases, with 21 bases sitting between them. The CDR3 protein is CASSLGGGRILNNQPQHF. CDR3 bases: TGTGCCAGCAGTTTGGGGGGGGGCCGGATCTTAAACAATCAGCCCCAGCATTTT.

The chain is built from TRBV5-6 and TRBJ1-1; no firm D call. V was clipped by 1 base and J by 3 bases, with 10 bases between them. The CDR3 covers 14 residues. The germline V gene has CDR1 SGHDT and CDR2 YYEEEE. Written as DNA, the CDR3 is TGTGCCAGCAGCTTGTATTCCCCCGACACTGAAGCTTTCTTT. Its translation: CASSLYSPDTEAFF.

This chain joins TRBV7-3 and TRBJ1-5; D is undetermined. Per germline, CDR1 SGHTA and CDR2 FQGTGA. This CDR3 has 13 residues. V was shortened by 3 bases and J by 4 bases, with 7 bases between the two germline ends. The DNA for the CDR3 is TGTGCCAGCAGCTTCTCAGTTAATCAGCCCCAGCATTTT. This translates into CASSFSVNQPQHF.

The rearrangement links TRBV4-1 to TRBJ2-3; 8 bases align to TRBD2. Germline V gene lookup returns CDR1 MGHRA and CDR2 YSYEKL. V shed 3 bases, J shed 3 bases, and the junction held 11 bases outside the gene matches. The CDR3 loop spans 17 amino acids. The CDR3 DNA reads TGCGCCAGCAGCCACCGAATTAGCGGGGAGGGGACAGATACGCAGTATTTT. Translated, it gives CASSHRISGEGTDTQYF.